The rows below give T cell receptor beta chains drawn from one sample of a study of T cells in Graves' hyperthyroidism and ophthalmopathy. Each CDR3 protein is one row after TCRdb ran MiXCR on the multiplex PCR reads. This repertoire shows approximately 400,000 distinct CDR3 sequences, under 20% found once; its top ten account for 35% to 50%. Sample: blood. The receptor source for this set is a man aged 18 to 30 with Graves' ophthalmopathy. Each CDR3 is given with its conserved first and last residue. The D gene is left open where the match is weak. Rows may omit the clone size; those that give it use once, few, many or a size class.

CDR3 | DNA | V | D | J | size
CASSEGGSTNEKLFF | TGTGCCAGCAGTGAAGGCGGATCAACTAATGAAAAACTGTTTTTT | TRBV2 | NA | TRBJ1-4 | many
CASSFGGVTDTQYF | TGTGCCAGCAGCTTTGGAGGGGTGACAGATACGCAGTATTTT | TRBV7-3 | NA | TRBJ2-3 | NA
CASSLEGGPYEQYF | TGCGCCAGCAGCTTGGAAGGGGGTCCCTACGAGCAGTACTTC | TRBV5-1 | NA | TRBJ2-7 | NA
CASSVPGSGYTF | TGTGCCAGCAGCGTACCAGGGTCTGGCTACACCTTC | TRBV9 | NA | TRBJ1-2 | few
CASTGTSWDNEQFF | TGCGCCAGCACCGGGACTAGCTGGGACAATGAGCAGTTCTTC | TRBV5-1 | TRBD2 | TRBJ2-1 | NA
CASSAGQGRVGELFF | TGCGCCAGCAGCGCCGGACAGGGGAGGGTCGGGGAGCTGTTTTTT | TRBV5-1 | TRBD1 | TRBJ2-2 | few
CASSELVGGSNEQFF | TGTGCCAGCAGTGAGTTGGTGGGGGGAAGCAATGAGCAGTTCTTC | TRBV6-1 | NA | TRBJ2-1 | many
CASRGGGWGWIFNSPLHF | TGTGCCAGCAGAGGGGGAGGGTGGGGTTGGATCTTTAATTCACCCCTCCACTTT | TRBV28 | NA | TRBJ1-6 | NA
CSARDRGGRNTEAFF | TGCAGTGCTAGAGACAGGGGCGGACGGAACACTGAAGCTTTCTTT | TRBV20-1 | NA | TRBJ1-1 | many
CATREARGYTF | TGTGCCACTCGAGAGGCCCGTGGCTACACCTTC | TRBV12-3/TRBV12-4 | NA | TRBJ1-2 | many
CATGGGTDTQYF | TGTGCCACGGGGGGAGGCACAGATACGCAGTATTTT | TRBV10-3 | TRBD2 | TRBJ2-3 | NA
CASSQERDNQPQHF | TGTGCCAGCAGCCAAGAGAGGGACAATCAGCCCCAGCATTTT | TRBV4-2 | NA | TRBJ1-5 | few
CASSPGLTGAEQYF | TGCGCCAGCAGCCCAGGCCTGACAGGGGCCGAGCAGTACTTC | TRBV5-1 | TRBD1 | TRBJ2-7 | many
CASSLRSGPGNTIYF | TGTGCCAGCAGCTTAAGATCAGGCCCTGGAAACACCATATATTTT | TRBV7-3 | NA | TRBJ1-3 | few
CASSQLGQGANEQYF | TGTGCCAGCAGTCAACTGGGACAGGGGGCGAACGAGCAGTACTTC | TRBV3-1 | TRBD1 | TRBJ2-7 | many
CASSGGQGVAYEQYF | TGTGCCAGCAGTGGGGGACAGGGGGTGGCCTACGAGCAGTACTTC | TRBV12-3/TRBV12-4 | TRBD1 | TRBJ2-7 | many
CASSTGVWEKLFF | TGTGCCAGCAGTACAGGAGTGTGGGAAAAACTGTTTTTT | TRBV6-1 | NA | TRBJ1-4 | many
CATSRQVPYEQYF | TGTGCCACCAGCAGACAGGTTCCCTACGAGCAGTACTTC | TRBV15 | NA | TRBJ2-7 | few
CASSEPMGLAFF | TGCGCCAGCAGTGAGCCGATGGGGTTAGCTTTCTTT | TRBV10-2 | NA | TRBJ1-1 | NA
CASSPTSGVSDTQYF | TGTGCCAGCAGCCCTACTAGCGGGGTCTCAGATACGCAGTATTTT | TRBV28 | TRBD2 | TRBJ2-3 | many
CASSDRTGRKKLFF | TGTGCCAGCTCAGATCGGACAGGGCGGAAAAAACTGTTTTTT | TRBV18 | TRBD1 | TRBJ1-4 | many
CASSLARTEQFF | TGTGCCAGCAGCTTAGCTCGGACGGAGCAGTTCTTC | TRBV7-9 | NA | TRBJ2-1 | many
CASSERGGDSPLHF | TGTGCCAGCAGTGAACGGGGAGGTGATTCACCCCTCCACTTT | TRBV2 | NA | TRBJ1-6 | many
CASSPKTGQTLWETQYF | TGTGCCAGCAGCCCAAAAACCGGACAGACCCTATGGGAGACCCAGTACTTC | TRBV11-2 | NA | TRBJ2-5 | many
CASSVGGVPNTEAFF | TGTGCCAGCAGCGTAGGAGGAGTTCCGAACACTGAAGCTTTCTTT | TRBV9 | NA | TRBJ1-1 | many
CSVNKGPNEQFF | TGCAGCGTTAACAAGGGGCCCAATGAGCAGTTCTTC | TRBV29-1 | NA | TRBJ2-1 | few
CASSPLTGAWLETQYF | TGTGCCAGCTCCCCCCTGACAGGGGCTTGGTTGGAGACCCAGTACTTC | TRBV7-2 | TRBD1 | TRBJ2-5 | many